This T cell receptor beta chain was identified during a study of T cell responses to AZD1222 COVID-19 vaccine. Profiled with immunoSEQ multiplex PCR; TCRdb holds only in-frame clones, not every one. This sample has 150,000 to 200,000 clones; 80% to 95% occur once, and the top ten carry about 1.4%. Germline lookup yields CDR1 SGHTA and CDR2 FQGNSA. V was trimmed by 5 bases and J by 4 bases, leaving 15 bases between them. This CDR3 contains 14 residues. The sequenced sample was peripheral blood, obtained on day 0 of AZD1222 vaccination. The clonotype was recovered from an adult in good health. V and J are TRBV7-2 and TRBJ2-7; TRBD1 or TRBD2 may be the D gene (5 bases each). In DNA, the CDR3 is TGTGCCAGCAGCGCCTCCGGGACCCTATACGAGCAGTACTTC. It is translated as CASSASGTLYEQYF.